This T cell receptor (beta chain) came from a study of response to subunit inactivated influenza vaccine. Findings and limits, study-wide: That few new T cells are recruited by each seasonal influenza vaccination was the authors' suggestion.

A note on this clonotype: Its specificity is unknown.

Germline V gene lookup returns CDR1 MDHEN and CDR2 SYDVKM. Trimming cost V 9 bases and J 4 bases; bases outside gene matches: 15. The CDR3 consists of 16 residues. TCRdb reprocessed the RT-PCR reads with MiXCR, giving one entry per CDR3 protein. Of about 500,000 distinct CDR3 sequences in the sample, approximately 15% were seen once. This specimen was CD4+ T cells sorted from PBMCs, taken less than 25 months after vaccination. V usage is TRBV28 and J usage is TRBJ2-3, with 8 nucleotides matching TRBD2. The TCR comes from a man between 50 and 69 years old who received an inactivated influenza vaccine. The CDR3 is CASLPPLAGVADTQYF. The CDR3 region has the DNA TGTGCCAGTCTACCCCCCCTAGCGGGCGTTGCAGATACGCAGTATTTT.